A single sample gave rise to the 2 T cell receptor beta chains below, sequenced in a study of CD8+ T cells in alopecia areata listed by TCRdb under 2018. The time point label for this specimen denotes: less than 30 weeks on oral tofacitinib. The treatment or condition label on this specimen signifies: oral pan-JAK inhibitor, 5-10 mg twice daily. Libraries were constructed by the immunoSEQ multiplex PCR assay. To provide template for TCR sequencing, every sample had RNA extracted and reverse transcribed into cDNA. Not all clones reach the TCRdb copy of this immuneACCESS table, which keeps in-frame sequences only. Checked studies attribute under half of the gap to unresolved V genes and leave the rest unexplained. The sample table records about 110,000 clones; 56% of these occur just once. The leading ten clones occupy more than 3% of the sample. The source material was CD4+ T cells sorted from blood, sampled at week 24, from a patient treated with tofacitinib. Receptor source: a human donor with alopecia areata.

The chain employs TRBV29-1 and TRBJ1-5; D gene ambiguous. The CDR3 is 15 residues long. Trimming removed 4 bases from V and 4 bases from J, with 17 bases in between. Germline V CDR1 and CDR2: SQVTM, ANQGSEA. CDR3 residues: CSVGKAGPGNQPQHF. As DNA, the CDR3 is TGCAGCGTTGGAAAGGCAGGCCCCGGGAATCAGCCCCAGCATTTT.

The gene calls are TRBV7-2 and TRBJ2-1, with TRBD2 identical over 10 bases. The V and J ends lost 7 bases and 13 bases, in that order; junction bases with no gene match: 10. Per germline, CDR1 SGHTA and CDR2 FQGNSA. The CDR3 has 13 amino acids. The CDR3 DNA is TGTGCCAGCAAAGCGGGGGGGCAATTGGAACAGTTCTTC. This gives the protein CASKAGGQLEQFF.